The source of this T cell receptor beta chain is a study of T-cell reconstitution after alpha-beta-depleted transplantation in children. General study results and limits: After transplant, at about two months, alpha-beta T cells were reportedly derived from several hundred expanded graft clones. At one year after transplant, newly produced T cells mostly accounted for T-cell counts and diversity.

CDR1 and CDR2 (germline): SGDLS, YYNGEE. The CDR3 runs 14 residues. With 0 bases removed from V and 2 bases from J, the gap between germline ends came to 9 bases. TCRbeta library preparation incorporated unique molecular identifiers. MiXCR, run by TCRdb on the PCR reads, gives a single entry per CDR3 protein. The table lists 200,000 to 250,000 distinct CDR3 sequences, just under 8.5% of them singletons. This clonotype was picked up many times. Its antigen is as yet unknown. The source material was PBMCs, mostly from graft donor cells, sampled 180 days after TCRalphabeta/CD19-depleted stem cell transplant. The chain employs TRBV9 and TRBJ2-7, with D unclear. The sequence derives from a male patient younger than 18 who had a stem cell transplant for acute lymphoblastic leukemia, so the T cells may come from the graft donor. This CDR3 reads CASSVGTLAYEQYF. In nucleotides, the CDR3 is TGTGCCAGCAGCGTAGGGACGCTTGCCTACGAGCAGTACTTC. The whole variable domain, filled in from reference TRBV9 and TRBJ2-7, reads DSGVTQTPKHLITATGQRVTLRCSPRSGDLSVYWYQQSLDQGLQFLIQYYNGEERAKGNILERFSAQQFPDLHSELNLSSLELGDSALYFCASSVGTLAYEQYFGPGTRLTVT.